A selection of T cell receptor beta chains follows, all from one sample in a study of sequential checkpoint blockade in melanoma. Assay used: immunoSEQ multiplex PCR; TCRdb lists only in-frame clones, some missing. The sample consists of roughly 18,000 clones, 73% of them appearing once. Sequenced material: tumor tissue (inferred from file names), taken from a patient given nivolumab and ipilimumab in sequence. The receptors originated from a human donor with melanoma. The CDR3 runs from the conserved cysteine through the conserved F or W. The D gene is left open where the match is weak. Clone size is stated in some rows and not others, as once, few, many or a class when expanded.

d_call | j_call | clone_size | v_call | cdr3_nt | cdr3_aa
TRBD2 | TRBJ2-7 | once | TRBV28 | TGTGCCAGCAGTTTACGAATAGGGACTAGCGGGAAGACCTACGAGCAGTACTTC | CASSLRIGTSGKTYEQYF
TRBD1 | TRBJ1-1 | - | TRBV19 | TGTGCCAGTAGTCCTACCGGAAACAGGGGAACTGAAGCTTTCTTT | CASSPTGNRGTEAFF
- | TRBJ1-1 | - | TRBV10-2 | TGCGCCATTTCAGGCCAGGGGCGGGTGAACACTGAAGCTTTCTTT | CAISGQGRVNTEAFF
TRBD2 | TRBJ2-3 | - | TRBV11-3 | TGTGCCAGCAGCCCCGGACTAGCGGGAGGTGATACGCAGTATTTT | CASSPGLAGGDTQYF
- | TRBJ2-3 | - | TRBV5-1 | TGCGCCAGCAGCCGCGAACAGGGTCGGGCAGCAGATACGCAGTATTTT | CASSREQGRAADTQYF
TRBD2 | TRBJ2-7 | - | TRBV19 | TGTGCCAGCAGTACTAGCGGGATAGGGGAGCAGTACTTC | CASSTSGIGEQYF
TRBD1 | TRBJ1-2 | - | TRBV18 | TGTGCCAGCTCACCCGGGACAGGGAACTATGGCTACACCTTC | CASSPGTGNYGYTF
TRBD2 | TRBJ2-3 | - | TRBV25-1 | TGTGCCAGCAGTGATCCCTCCAAGCGGGAGAGCACAGATACGCAGTATTTT | CASSDPSKRESTDTQYF
- | TRBJ2-1 | few | TRBV7-7 | TGTGCCAGCAGCTTGGGGCCCACTTACAATGAGCAGTTCTTC | CASSLGPTYNEQFF
TRBD2 | TRBJ2-1 | - | TRBV5-1 | TGCGCCAGCGCCAGCTCCGGGACTAGCGATTTCCCGTTCTTC | CASASSGTSDFPFF
- | TRBJ1-5 | few | TRBV18 | TGTGCCAGCTCACCCTGGCCTTCTGGGACAAATCAGCCCCAGCATTTT | CASSPWPSGTNQPQHF
- | TRBJ2-2 | - | TRBV19 | TGTGCCAGTAGTATGGCTCGCATAAGAAACACCGGGGAGCTGTTTTTT | CASSMARIRNTGELFF
- | TRBJ2-7 | once | TRBV5-1 | TGCGCCAGCAGCTTGGACGGGGACCCCTACGAGCAGTACTTC | CASSLDGDPYEQYF
TRBD1 | TRBJ2-7 | - | TRBV6-8 | TGTGCCAGCAGTTTACAGGGGCCCTACGAGCAGTACTTC | CASSLQGPYEQYF
- | TRBJ1-3 | few | TRBV6-8 | TGTGCCAGCAGTGATGCAACACTTTCTGGAAACACCATATATTTT | CASSDATLSGNTIYF
TRBD1 | TRBJ2-7 | - | TRBV28 | TGTGCCAGCAGTGGGGACAGACTCCCCTACGAGCAGTACTTC | CASSGDRLPYEQYF
TRBD1 | TRBJ1-5 | - | TRBV19 | TGTGCCAGTAGTATGGAAGGGGGCGTCTTAAATCAGCCCCAGCATTTT | CASSMEGGVLNQPQHF
- | TRBJ1-2 | - | TRBV16 | TGTGCCAGCGGGGGGTCCATCCCCTATGGCTACACCTTC | CASGGSIPYGYTF
TRBD1 | TRBJ1-2 | once | TRBV19 | TGTGCCAGTAGGACAGGGTCCAACTATGGCTACACCTTC | CASRTGSNYGYTF
- | TRBJ2-1 | - | TRBV7-6 | TGTGCCAGCAGCTTAACGGCGGGGTACAATGAGCAGTTCTTC | CASSLTAGYNEQFF
- | TRBJ2-1 | - | TRBV9 | TGTGCCAGCAGCTTCCGACTCGCCAGCTCCTACAATGAGCAGTTCTTC | CASSFRLASSYNEQFF
- | TRBJ2-2 | - | TRBV30 | TGTGCTACCGGGAAGCTACTAGGGGCCGGGGAGCTGTTTTTT | CATGKLLGAGELFF
- | TRBJ1-1 | - | TRBV10-2 | TGCGCCAGCAGTCAGTCCTTGAACACTGAAGCTTTCTTT | CASSQSLNTEAFF
TRBD2 | TRBJ2-1 | - | TRBV9 | TGTGCCAGCAGCGTGAGGGGGACTAGCGGGAGTAGGGGCTCCTACAATGAGCAGTTCTTC | CASSVRGTSGSRGSYNEQFF